This TCR beta chain emerged from a study of blood T cell repertoires in COVID-19. Study as a whole: Both acute and convalescent COVID-19 samples were obtained from the United States, Italy and Spain. Sources were T cells, B-cell-depleted T cells, or PBMCs; the material itself was cDNA or gDNA.

Per the study methods: Amplifying reference gene primers gave estimates of nucleated cell counts. This table comes from immunoSEQ multiplex PCR, and its TCRdb copy is limited to in-frame clones, with some not included. V, J and clone size are those of that table, while D and trimming were read from the DNA. The data hold 50,000 to 75,000 clones, with roughly 89% observed a single time. Germline CDR1 LNHDA, CDR2 SQIVND (reference sequence). This CDR3 comprises 12 residues. The V and J ends lost 6 bases and 6 bases respectively, with 6 bases between them. The source material was peripheral blood. The chain couples TRBV19 to TRBJ1-6; D uncertain. This sequence originates from a man in his 60s with acute or convalescent COVID-19. The CDR3 loop reads CASSVINSPLHF. The CDR3 DNA follows: TGTGCCAGTAGCGTTATTAATTCACCCCTCCACTTT.